The clone carrying this T cell receptor (beta chain) has more than one count but fewer than ten. Antigen specificity is unknown. The data originate from a study of blood T cells in healthy people across ages. Overall study results and limits: The diversity estimates, figures obtained from one million T cells, were considered underestimates. Bulk PBMC profiling left naive and antigen-experienced comparisons inconclusive. Expanded clonotype changes were possibly confounded by unknown donor CMV status.

The CDR3 has 14 amino acids. V was cut by 8 bases and J by 2 bases, with 14 bases left in between. The authors ran a second PCR of 7 to 11 cycles using a sample-barcoded 5' primer and a J-beta primer mix. A template-switch adaptor containing 12 random nucleotides labeled each cDNA molecule. TCRdb called the 5' RACE reads again in MiXCR, with one record for every CDR3 protein. Counted here are 800,000 to 1,000,000 distinct CDR3 sequences, about 48% occurring once; the ten biggest clones make up 13%. This chain links TRBV12-3 or TRBV12-4 with TRBJ2-3; D call uncertain. This receptor was taken from a man aged 25-45 years in good health. The sample consisted of blood. In DNA form, the CDR3 reads TGTGCCAGCGTGAGGCAAGAGACCACAGATACGCAGTATTTT. Amino acids: CASVRQETTDTQYF.